One TCR beta chain is described in this entry. Under the authors' procedure: From reference gene primer amplification, estimates of nucleated cell counts were derived. Produced via immunoSEQ multiplex PCR; TCRdb's table is partial and in-frame only. The V and J calls and clone size are taken from that table; D and trimming were inferred from the DNA. The table includes around 220,000 clones, roughly nine tenths detected once. The sample originates from a study of blood T cell repertoires in COVID-19. Study-level background: Samples taken during acute and convalescent COVID-19 were collected in the United States, Italy and Spain.

In germline, CDR1 is KGHSH, CDR2 LQKENI. This CDR3 has 17 amino acids. The junction had 11 bases not matched to a gene; V was cut back by 5 bases and J by 4 bases. The Seattle patients, enrolled during active infection, were followed longitudinally. Sequencing used peripheral blood. The chain has TRBV18 and TRBJ2-1; TRBD1 aligns across 10 bases. The origin of this receptor is a woman between 45 and 60 years old with COVID-19, enrolled during active disease. CDR3: CASSRRQGAGNYNEQFF. In DNA form, the CDR3 reads TGTGCCAGCTCAAGACGACAGGGGGCGGGTAATTACAATGAGCAGTTCTTC.